This note documents a single T cell receptor (beta chain) sequence. Antigen unknown. The sample is drawn from a study of shared clonotypes between healthy human individuals. Points from the study as a whole: Among the subsets, naive ones generally showed larger estimated richness than memory ones.

Deletions cut 0 bases from V and 5 bases from J, with 20 bases between. This CDR3 is 18 amino acids long. The germline V gene has CDR1 SEHNR and CDR2 FQNEAQ (reference sequence). It was about 190 ng DNA, approximately 28,000 T cell genomes, that sorted-subset replicate PCRs used. In the authors' workflow: With immunoSEQ giving junction-only sequences and no quality scores, filtering differed. This table comes from immunoSEQ multiplex PCR, and its TCRdb copy is limited to in-frame clones, with some not included. That table furnishes V, J and clone size, whereas the DNA furnished D and trimming. The sample shows approximately 640,000 clones, about 92% of them seen only once.

The clonotype was recovered from a man aged 18 to 29 in good health. Some clones in this sample may be carry-over from other donors' samples. V gene TRBV7-9 combines with J gene TRBJ2-1; D perhaps matches TRBD1 (5 bases). The sequencing sample was made of memory CD8+ T cells from PBMCs. The subset is: CD45RO+ cells pooled with CCR7-negative TemRA cells. In DNA form, the CDR3 reads TGTGCCAGCAGCTTAGCGCTGGGTCGGGCAGGGTTCAACAATGAGCAGTTCTTC. Protein: CASSLALGRAGFNNEQFF. Based on the CDR3 plus reference TRBV7-9 and TRBJ2-1, the full variable domain is DTGVSQNPRHKITKRGQNVTFRCDPISEHNRLYWYRQTLGQGPEFLTYFQNEAQLEKSRLLSDRFSAERPKGSFSTLEIQRTEQGDSAMYLCASSLALGRAGFNNEQFFGPGTRLTVL.